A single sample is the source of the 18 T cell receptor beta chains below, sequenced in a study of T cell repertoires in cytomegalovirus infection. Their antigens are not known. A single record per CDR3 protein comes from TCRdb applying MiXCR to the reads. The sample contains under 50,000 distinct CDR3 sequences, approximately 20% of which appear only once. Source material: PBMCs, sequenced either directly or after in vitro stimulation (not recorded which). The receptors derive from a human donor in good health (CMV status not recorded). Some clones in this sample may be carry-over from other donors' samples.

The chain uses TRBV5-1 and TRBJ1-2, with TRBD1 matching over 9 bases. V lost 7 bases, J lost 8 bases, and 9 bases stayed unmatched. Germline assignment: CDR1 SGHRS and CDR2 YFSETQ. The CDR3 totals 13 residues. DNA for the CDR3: TGCGCCAGCGCAGGGGACAGGGTAGACGGCTACACCTTC. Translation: CASAGDRVDGYTF.

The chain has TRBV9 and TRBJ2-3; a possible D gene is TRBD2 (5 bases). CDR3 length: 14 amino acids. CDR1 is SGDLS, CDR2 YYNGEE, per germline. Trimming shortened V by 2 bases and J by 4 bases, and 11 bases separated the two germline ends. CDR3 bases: TGTGCCAGCAGCGTCGCGAGGGCACCAGATACGCAGTATTTT. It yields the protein CASSVARAPDTQYF.

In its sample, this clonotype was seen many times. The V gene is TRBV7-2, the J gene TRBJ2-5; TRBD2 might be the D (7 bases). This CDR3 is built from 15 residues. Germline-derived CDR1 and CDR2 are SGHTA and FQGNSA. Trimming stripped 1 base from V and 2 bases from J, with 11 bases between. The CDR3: CASSLVAGAQETQYF. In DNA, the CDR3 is TGTGCCAGCAGCTTAGTGGCGGGGGCGCAAGAGACCCAGTACTTC.

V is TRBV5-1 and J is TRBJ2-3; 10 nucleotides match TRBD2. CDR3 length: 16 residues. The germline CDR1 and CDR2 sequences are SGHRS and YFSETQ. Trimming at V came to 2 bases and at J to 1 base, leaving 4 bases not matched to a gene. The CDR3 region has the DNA TGCGCCAGCAGCTTAGGACTAGCGGAAGGCACAGATACGCAGTATTTT. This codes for CASSLGLAEGTDTQYF.

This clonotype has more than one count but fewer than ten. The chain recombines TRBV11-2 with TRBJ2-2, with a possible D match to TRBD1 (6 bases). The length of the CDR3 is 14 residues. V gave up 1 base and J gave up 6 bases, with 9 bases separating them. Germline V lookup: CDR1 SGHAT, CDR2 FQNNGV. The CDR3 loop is CASSLVRGSGELFF. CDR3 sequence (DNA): TGTGCCAGCAGCTTAGTCAGGGGTTCCGGGGAGCTGTTTTTT.

The CDR3 sequence: CASSPAPDRTYEQYF. CDR3 nucleotides: TGTGCCAGCAGCCCAGCTCCTGACAGGACCTACGAGCAGTACTTC. The genes are TRBV12-3 or TRBV12-4 and TRBJ2-7; TRBD1 is a possible D gene (6 bases). Trimming removed 6 bases from V and 2 bases from J, with 17 bases in between. This CDR3 region has 15 residues.

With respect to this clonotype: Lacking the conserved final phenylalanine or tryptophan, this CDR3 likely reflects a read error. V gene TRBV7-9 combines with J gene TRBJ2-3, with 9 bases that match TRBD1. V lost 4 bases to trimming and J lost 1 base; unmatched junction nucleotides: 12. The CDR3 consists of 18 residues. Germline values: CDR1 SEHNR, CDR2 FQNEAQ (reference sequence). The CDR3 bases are TGTGCCAGCAGCTCGACACGGGATTGGACAGGGGGCACAGATACGCAGTATTCT. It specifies CASSSTRDWTGGTDTQYS.

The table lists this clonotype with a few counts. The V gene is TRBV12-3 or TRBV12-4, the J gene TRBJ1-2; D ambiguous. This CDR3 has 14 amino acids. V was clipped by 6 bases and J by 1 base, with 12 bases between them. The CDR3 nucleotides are TGTGCCAGCAGCTCTCGTTCCCTTAACTATGGCTACACCTTC. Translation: CASSSRSLNYGYTF.

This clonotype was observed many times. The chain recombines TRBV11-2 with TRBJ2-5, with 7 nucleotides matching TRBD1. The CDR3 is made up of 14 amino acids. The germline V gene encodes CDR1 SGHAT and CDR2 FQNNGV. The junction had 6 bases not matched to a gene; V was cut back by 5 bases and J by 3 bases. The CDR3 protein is CASSASGTEETQYF. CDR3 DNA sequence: TGTGCCAGCAGCGCCTCAGGGACAGAAGAGACCCAGTACTTC.

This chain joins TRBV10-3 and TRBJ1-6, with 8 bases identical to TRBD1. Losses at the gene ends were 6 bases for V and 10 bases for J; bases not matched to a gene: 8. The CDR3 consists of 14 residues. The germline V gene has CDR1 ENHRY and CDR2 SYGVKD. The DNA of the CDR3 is TGTGCCATCAGGGACAGGGAATGGGAGTCACCCCTCCACTTT. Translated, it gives CAIRDREWESPLHF.

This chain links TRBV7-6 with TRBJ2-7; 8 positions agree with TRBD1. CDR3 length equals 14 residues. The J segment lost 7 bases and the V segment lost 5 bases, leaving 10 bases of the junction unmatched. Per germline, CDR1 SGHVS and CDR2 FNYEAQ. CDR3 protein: CASSDRTGRVEQYF. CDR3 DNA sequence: TGTGCCAGCAGCGATCGGACAGGGAGAGTTGAGCAGTACTTC.

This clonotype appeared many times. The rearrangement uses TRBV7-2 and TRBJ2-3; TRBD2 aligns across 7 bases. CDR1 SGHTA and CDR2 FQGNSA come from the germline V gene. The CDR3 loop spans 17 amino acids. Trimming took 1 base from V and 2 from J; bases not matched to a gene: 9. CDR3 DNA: TGTGCCAGCAGCTTAGTCGTTGGCCTAGCGGACACAGATACGCAGTATTTT. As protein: CASSLVVGLADTDTQYF.

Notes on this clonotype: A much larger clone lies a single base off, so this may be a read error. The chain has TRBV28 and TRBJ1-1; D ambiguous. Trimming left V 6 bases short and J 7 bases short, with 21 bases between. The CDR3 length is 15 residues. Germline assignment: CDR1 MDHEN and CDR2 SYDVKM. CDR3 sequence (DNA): TGTGCCAGCAGCCGGCCCACAACCCCGCGGAATGAAGCTTTCTTT. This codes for CASSRPTTPRNEAFF.

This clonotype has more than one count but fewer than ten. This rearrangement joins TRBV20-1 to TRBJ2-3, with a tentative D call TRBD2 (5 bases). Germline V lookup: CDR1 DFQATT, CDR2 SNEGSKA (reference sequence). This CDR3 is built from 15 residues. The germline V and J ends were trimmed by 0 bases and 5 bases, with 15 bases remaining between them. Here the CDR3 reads CSARDLRPGGDTQYF. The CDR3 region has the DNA TGCAGTGCTAGAGATCTTCGACCCGGAGGAGATACGCAGTATTTT.

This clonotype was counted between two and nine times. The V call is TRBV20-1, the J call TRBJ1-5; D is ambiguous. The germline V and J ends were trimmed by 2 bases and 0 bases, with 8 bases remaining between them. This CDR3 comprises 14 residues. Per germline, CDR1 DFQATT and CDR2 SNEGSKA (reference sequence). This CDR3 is CSARKHGSNQPQHF. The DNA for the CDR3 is TGCAGTGCTAGAAAACACGGTAGCAATCAGCCCCAGCATTTT.

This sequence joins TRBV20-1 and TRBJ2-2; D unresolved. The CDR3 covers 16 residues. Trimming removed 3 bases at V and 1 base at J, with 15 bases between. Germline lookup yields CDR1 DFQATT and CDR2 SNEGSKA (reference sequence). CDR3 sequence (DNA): TGCAGTGCTAGCACACTCCCCGGCAGGAACACCGGGGAGCTGTTTTTT. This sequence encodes CSASTLPGRNTGELFF.

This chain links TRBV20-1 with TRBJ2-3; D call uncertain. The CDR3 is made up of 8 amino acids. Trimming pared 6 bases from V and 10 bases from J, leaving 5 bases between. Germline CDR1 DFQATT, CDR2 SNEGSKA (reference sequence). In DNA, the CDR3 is TGCAGTGCCCCGCCGCAGTATTTT. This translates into CSAPPQYF.

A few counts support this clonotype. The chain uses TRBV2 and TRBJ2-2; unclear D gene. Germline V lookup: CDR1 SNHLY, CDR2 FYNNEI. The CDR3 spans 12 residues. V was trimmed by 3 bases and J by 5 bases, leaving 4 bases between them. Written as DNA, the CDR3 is TGTGCCAGCAGTGAGAGTACCGGGGAGCTGTTTTTT. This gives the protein CASSESTGELFF.